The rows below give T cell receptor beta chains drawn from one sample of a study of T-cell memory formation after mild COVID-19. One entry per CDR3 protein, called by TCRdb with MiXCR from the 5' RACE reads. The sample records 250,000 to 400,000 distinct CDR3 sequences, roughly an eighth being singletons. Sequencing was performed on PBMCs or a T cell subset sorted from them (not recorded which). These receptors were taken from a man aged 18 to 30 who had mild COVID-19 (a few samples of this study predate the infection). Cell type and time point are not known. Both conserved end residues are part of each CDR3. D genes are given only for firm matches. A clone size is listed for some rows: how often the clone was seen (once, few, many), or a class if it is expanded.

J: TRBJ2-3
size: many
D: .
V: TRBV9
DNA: TGTGCCAGCAGCCCAGGGGCCAGCGGGGATGGAGATACGCAGTATTTT
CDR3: CASSPGASGDGDTQYF

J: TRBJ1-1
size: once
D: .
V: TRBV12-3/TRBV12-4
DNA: TGTGCCAGCAGTTCCCTGGGGGCCACTGAAGCTTTCTTT
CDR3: CASSSLGATEAFF

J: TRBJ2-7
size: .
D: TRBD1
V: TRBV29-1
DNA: TGCAGCGTTTTCCGGACAGGGGAGGGGAACGAGCAGTACTTC
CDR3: CSVFRTGEGNEQYF

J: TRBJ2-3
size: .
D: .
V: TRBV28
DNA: TGTGCCAGCAGTCCTGTGGTGGGGGTTCCAGATACGCAGTATTTT
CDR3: CASSPVVGVPDTQYF

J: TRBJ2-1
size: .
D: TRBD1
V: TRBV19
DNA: TGTGCCAGTGCCCACCGCGGACAGGAGTCCTTC
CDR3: CASAHRGQESF

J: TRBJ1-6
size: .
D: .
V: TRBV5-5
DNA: TGTGCCAGCAGCTCAACAGCGTACGATAATTCACCCCTCCACTTT
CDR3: CASSSTAYDNSPLHF

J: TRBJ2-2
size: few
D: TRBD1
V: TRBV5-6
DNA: TGTGCCAGCAGCTCGCCAGACAGGGGAGTGTCCGGGGAGCTGTTTTTT
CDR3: CASSSPDRGVSGELFF

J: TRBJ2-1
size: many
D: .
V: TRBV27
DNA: TGTGCCAGCGGAATCGGGACGTACTACAATGAGCAGTTCTTC
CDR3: CASGIGTYYNEQFF

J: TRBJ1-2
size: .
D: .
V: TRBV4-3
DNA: TGCGCCAGCAGCCGGGAGGTGAAGGGACCTTATGGCTACACCTTC
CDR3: CASSREVKGPYGYTF

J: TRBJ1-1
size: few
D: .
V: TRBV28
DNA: TGTGCCAGCAGGGAACAGGGATCGGTGAACACTGAAGCTTTCTTT
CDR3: CASREQGSVNTEAFF

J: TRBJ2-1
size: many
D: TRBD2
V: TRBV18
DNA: TGTGCCAGCTCACCACAGCGGGGGGATGACAATGAGCAGTTCTTC
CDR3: CASSPQRGDDNEQFF

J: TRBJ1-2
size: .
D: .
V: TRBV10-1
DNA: TGCGCCAGCAGTCCTGACAGGATCTATGGCTACACCTTC
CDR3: CASSPDRIYGYTF

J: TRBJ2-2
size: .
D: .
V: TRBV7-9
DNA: TGTGCCAGCAGCGGCCCAAGGGTTACCGGGGAGCTGTTTTTT
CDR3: CASSGPRVTGELFF

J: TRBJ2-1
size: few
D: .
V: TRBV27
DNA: TGTGCCAGCAGTTTATGGGGGAGCTCCTACAATGAGCAGTTCTTC
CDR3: CASSLWGSSYNEQFF

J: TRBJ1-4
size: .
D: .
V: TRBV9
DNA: TGTGCCAGCAGCCCTAAAGGGGGAGCTAATGAAAAACTGTTTTTT
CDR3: CASSPKGGANEKLFF

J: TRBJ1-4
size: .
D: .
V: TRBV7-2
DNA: TGTGCCAGCAGCTTAGGACCGAATGAAAAACTGCTTTTT
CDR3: CASSLGPNEKLLF

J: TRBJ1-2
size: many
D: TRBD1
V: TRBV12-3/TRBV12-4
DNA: TGTGCCAGCAGTCCCTCAGGGGGTGGGAATGGCTACACCTTC
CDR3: CASSPSGGGNGYTF

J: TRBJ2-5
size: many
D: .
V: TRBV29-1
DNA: TGCAGCGTTGAACCCCCCGGGTTCCAAGAGACCCAGTACTTC
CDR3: CSVEPPGFQETQYF

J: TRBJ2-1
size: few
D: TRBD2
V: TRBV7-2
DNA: TGTGCCAGCAGCGCACGGGGGGGCAATGAGCAGTTCTTC
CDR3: CASSARGGNEQFF

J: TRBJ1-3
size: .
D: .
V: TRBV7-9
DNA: TGTGCCAGCAGCTTCACTAACTCTGGAAACACCATATATTTT
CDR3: CASSFTNSGNTIYF

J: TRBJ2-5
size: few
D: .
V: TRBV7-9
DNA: TGTGCCAGCAGGCCACCCCAGGAAGGGTCCCAGGAGACCCAGTACTTC
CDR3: CASRPPQEGSQETQYF

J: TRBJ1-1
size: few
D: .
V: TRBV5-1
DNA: TGCGCCAGCAGGTTCAACGCACCGAACACTGAAGCTTTCTTT
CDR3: CASRFNAPNTEAFF

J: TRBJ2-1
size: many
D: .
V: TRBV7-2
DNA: TGTGCCAGCAGCTTAGGGGCTAGTCTTTCCGATGAGCAGTTCTTC
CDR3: CASSLGASLSDEQFF

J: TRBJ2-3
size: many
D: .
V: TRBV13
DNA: TGTGCCAGCAGCTTAGACGCAGATACGCAGTATTTT
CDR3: CASSLDADTQYF

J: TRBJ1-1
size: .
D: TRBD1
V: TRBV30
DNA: TGTGCCTGGGGGACAGGGATAAAGAACACTGAAGCTTTCTTT
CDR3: CAWGTGIKNTEAFF

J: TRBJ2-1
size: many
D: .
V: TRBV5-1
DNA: TGCGCCAGCAGCTGGGGGTTGAATGAGCAGTTCTTC
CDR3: CASSWGLNEQFF

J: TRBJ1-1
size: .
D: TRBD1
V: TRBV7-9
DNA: TGTGCCAGCAGCCTGGACAGGACTGAAGCTTTCTTT
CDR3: CASSLDRTEAFF

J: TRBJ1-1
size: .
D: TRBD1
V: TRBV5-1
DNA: TGCGCCAGCAGCTTGCTCCTCGACAGGGACACTGAAGCTTTCTTT
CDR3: CASSLLLDRDTEAFF

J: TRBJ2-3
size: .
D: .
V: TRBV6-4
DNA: TGTGCCAGCAGAGCCGACAGGCTTAGCACAGATACGCAGTATTTT
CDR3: CASRADRLSTDTQYF

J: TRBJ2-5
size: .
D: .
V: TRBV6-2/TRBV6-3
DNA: TGTGCCAGCAAAGGAACACAGGGAGGGGATAAAGAGACCCAGTACTTC
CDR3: CASKGTQGGDKETQYF

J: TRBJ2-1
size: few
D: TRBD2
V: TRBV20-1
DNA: TGCAGTGCTAGGGGTAGGGCGACTAGCGGGGGCCCCAGCTCCTACAATGAGCAGTTCTTC
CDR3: CSARGRATSGGPSSYNEQFF

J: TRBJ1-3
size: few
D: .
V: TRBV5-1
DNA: TGCGCCAGCGCCAGGGTGGGAGGCTCTGGAAACACCATATATTTT
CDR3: CASARVGGSGNTIYF

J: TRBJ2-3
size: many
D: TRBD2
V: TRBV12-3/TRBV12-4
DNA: TGTGTCAACGAGCGGGGGCCAGCAGATACGCAGTATTTT
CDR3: CVNERGPADTQYF

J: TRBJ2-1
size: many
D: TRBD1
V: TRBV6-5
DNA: TGTGCCAGCAGTCGACAGGGGTACAATGAGCAGTTCTTC
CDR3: CASSRQGYNEQFF

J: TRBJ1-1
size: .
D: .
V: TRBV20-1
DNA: TGCAGTGCTAGAGAGGGGCCAGGCGTCACTGAAGCTTTCTTT
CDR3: CSAREGPGVTEAFF

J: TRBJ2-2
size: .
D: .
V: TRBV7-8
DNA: TGTGCCAGCAGCCTGGCACAGGGACCGAACACCGGGGAGCTGTTTTTT
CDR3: CASSLAQGPNTGELFF

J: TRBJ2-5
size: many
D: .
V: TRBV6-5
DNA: TGTGCCAGAAAAAAGACAGCTGCGGAGACCCAGTACTTC
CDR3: CARKKTAAETQYF

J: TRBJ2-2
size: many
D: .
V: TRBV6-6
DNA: TGTGCCAGCAGCCCCCCCCCGGGACCTCCCACCGGGGAGCTGTTTTTT
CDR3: CASSPPPGPPTGELFF

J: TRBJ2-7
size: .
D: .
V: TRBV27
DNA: TGTGCCAGCAGTTTAAAGTTGTCCTACGAGCAGTACTTC
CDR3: CASSLKLSYEQYF

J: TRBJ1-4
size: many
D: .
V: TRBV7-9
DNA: TGTGCCAGCACCAACAATCCTAATGAAAAACTGTTTTTT
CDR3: CASTNNPNEKLFF

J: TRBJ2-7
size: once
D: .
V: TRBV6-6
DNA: TGTGCCAGCAGTTACTTCCCCTTACAGGGCGGGGGCTCCTACGAGCAGTACTTC
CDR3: CASSYFPLQGGGSYEQYF

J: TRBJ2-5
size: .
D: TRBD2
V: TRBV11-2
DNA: TGTGCCAGCAGAGGCAGGAGGGCTAGCGGGGCTTCCCAAGAGACCCAGTACTTC
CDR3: CASRGRRASGASQETQYF

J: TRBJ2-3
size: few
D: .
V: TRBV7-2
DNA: TGTGCCAGCTCTGACCCGGGTCCTCTAGGGGATACGCAGTATTTT
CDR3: CASSDPGPLGDTQYF

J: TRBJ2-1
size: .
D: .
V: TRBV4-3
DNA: TGCGCCAGCAGCCAAGAAACTAGCCGCTACAATGAGCAGTTCTTC
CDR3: CASSQETSRYNEQFF

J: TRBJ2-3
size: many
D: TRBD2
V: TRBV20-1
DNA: TGCAGCGGGAGGGACCCTATCACAGATACGCAGTATTTT
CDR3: CSGRDPITDTQYF

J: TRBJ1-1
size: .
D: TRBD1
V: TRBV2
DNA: TGTGCCAGCAGGGCATTCCCGGGACAGGGGAACACTGAAGCTTTCTTT
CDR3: CASRAFPGQGNTEAFF